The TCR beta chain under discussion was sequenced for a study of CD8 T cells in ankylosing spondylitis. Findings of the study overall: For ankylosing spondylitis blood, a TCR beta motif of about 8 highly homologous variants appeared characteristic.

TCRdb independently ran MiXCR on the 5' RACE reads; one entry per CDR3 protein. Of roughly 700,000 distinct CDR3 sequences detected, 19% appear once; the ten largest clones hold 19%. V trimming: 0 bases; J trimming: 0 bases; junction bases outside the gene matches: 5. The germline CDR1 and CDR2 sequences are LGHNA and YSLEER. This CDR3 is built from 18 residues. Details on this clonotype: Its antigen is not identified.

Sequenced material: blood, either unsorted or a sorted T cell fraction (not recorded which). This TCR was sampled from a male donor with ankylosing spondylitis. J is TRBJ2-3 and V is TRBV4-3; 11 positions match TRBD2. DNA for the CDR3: TGCGCCAGCAGCCAAGATCCCCCTAGCGGGAGGAGCACAGATACGCAGTATTTT. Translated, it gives CASSQDPPSGRSTDTQYF.